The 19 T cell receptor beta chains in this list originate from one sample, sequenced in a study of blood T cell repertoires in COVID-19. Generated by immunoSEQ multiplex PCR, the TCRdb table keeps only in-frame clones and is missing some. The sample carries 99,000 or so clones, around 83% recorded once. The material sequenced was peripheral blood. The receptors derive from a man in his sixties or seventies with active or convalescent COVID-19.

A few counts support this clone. The DNA of the CDR3 is TGTGCCTGGAGTGTCTCCAGGGTCCCAGCTCTTCATAGCAATCAGCCCCAGCATTTT. The encoded protein is CAWSVSRVPALHSNQPQHF. The chain joins TRBV30 to TRBJ1-5, with D possibly matching TRBD1 (5 bases). CDR3 length equals 19 residues. Germline V lookup: CDR1 GTSNPN, CDR2 SVGIG (reference sequence). V dropped 0 bases and J dropped 0 bases, with 21 bases sitting between them.

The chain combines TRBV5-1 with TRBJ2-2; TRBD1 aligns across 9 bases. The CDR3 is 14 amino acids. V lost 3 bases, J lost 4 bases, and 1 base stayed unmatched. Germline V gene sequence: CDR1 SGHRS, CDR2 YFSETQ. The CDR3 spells CASSWTGVTGELFF. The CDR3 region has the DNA TGCGCCAGCAGCTGGACAGGGGTCACCGGGGAGCTGTTTTTT.

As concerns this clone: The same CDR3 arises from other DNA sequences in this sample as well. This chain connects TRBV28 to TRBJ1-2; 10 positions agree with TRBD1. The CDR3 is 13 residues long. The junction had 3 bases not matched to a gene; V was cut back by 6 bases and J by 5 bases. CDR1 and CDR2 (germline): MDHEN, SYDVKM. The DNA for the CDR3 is TGTGCCAGCAGACGGACAGGGGGATATGGCTACACCTTC. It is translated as CASRRTGGYGYTF.

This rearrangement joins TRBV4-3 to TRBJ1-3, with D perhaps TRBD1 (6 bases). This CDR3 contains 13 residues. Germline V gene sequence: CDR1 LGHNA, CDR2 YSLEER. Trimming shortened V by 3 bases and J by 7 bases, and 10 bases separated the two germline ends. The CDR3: CASSHDRFNTIYF. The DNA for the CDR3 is TGCGCCAGCAGCCATGACAGGTTCAACACCATATATTTT.

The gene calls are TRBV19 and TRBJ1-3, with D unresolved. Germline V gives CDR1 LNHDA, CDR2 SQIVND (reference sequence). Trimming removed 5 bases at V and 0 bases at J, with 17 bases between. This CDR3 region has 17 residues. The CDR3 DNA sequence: TGTGCCAGTAGTCTCGGCGGAGGGAAGGACTCTGGAAACACCATATATTTT. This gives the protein CASSLGGGKDSGNTIYF.

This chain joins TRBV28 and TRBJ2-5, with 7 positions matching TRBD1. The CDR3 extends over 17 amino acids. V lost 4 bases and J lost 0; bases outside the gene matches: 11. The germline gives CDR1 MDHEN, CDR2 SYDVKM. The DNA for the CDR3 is TGTGCCAGCAGTTCCCCCCACGGACAGGCCTACCAAGAGACCCAGTACTTC. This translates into CASSSPHGQAYQETQYF.

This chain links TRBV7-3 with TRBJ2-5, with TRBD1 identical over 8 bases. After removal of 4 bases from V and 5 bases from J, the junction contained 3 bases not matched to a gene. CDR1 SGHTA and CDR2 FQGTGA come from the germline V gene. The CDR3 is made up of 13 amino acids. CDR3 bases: TGTGCCAGCAGCTCGCGGACAGGGGAGACCCAGTACTTC. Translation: CASSSRTGETQYF. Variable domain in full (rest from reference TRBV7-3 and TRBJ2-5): GAGVSQTPSNKVTEKGKYVELRCDPISGHTALYWYRQSLGQGPEFLIYFQGTGAADDSGLPNDRFFAVRPEGSVSTLKIQRTERGDSAVYLCASSSRTGETQYFGPGTRLLVL.

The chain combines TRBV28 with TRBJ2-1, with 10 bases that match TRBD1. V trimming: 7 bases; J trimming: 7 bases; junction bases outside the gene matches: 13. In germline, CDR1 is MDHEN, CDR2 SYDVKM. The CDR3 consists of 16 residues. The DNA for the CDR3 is TGTGCCAGCACCCAACTCCCGGGACAGGGGCGGAATGAGCAGTTCTTC. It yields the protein CASTQLPGQGRNEQFF.

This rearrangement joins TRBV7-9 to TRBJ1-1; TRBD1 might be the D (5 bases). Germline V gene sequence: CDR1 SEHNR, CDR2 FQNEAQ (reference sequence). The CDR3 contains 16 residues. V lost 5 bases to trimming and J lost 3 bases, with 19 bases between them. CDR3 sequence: CASSPRDLRRDTEAFF. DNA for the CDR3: TGTGCCAGCAGCCCGCGGGACCTCCGGAGGGACACTGAAGCTTTCTTT.

CDR3 residues: CASSLLEISTDTQYF. CDR3 in DNA: TGCGCCAGCAGCTTGCTAGAAATTTCCACAGATACGCAGTATTTT. The chain combines TRBV5-1 with TRBJ2-3; D gene ambiguous. V dropped 1 base and J dropped 2 bases, with 11 bases sitting between them. This CDR3 spans 15 amino acids. The germline V gene encodes CDR1 SGHRS and CDR2 YFSETQ.

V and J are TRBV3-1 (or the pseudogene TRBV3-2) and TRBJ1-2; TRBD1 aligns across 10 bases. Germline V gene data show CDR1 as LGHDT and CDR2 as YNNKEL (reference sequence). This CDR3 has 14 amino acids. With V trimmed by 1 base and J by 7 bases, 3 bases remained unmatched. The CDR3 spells CASSQGQGAGGYTF. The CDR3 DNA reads TGTGCCAGCAGCCAAGGACAGGGGGCCGGTGGCTACACCTTC.

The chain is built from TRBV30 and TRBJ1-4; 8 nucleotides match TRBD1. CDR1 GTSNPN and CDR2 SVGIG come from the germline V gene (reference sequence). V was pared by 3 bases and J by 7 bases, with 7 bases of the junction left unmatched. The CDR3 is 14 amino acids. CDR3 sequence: CAWRTQGAAEKLFF. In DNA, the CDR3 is TGTGCCTGGAGAACCCAGGGGGCGGCTGAAAAACTGTTTTTT.

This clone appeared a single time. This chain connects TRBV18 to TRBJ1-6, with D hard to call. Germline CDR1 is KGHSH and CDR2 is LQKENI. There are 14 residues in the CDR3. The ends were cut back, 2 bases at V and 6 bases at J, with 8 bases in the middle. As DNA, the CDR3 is TGTGCCAGCTCACCATATCCCCTTAATTCACCCCTCCACTTT. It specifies CASSPYPLNSPLHF.

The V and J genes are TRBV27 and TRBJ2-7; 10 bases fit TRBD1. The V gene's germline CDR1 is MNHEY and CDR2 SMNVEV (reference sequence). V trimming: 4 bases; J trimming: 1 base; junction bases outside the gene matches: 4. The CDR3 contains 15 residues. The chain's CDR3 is CASSSKGQGSYEQYF. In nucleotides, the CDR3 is TGTGCCAGCAGTTCCAAGGGACAGGGGTCCTACGAGCAGTACTTC.

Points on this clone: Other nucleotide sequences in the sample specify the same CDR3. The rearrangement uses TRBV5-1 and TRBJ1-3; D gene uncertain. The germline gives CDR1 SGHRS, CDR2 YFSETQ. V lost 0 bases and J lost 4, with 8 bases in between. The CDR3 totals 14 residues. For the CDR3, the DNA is TGCGCCAGCAGCTTGGGAGGGTCCGGAAACACCATATATTTT. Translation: CASSLGGSGNTIYF.

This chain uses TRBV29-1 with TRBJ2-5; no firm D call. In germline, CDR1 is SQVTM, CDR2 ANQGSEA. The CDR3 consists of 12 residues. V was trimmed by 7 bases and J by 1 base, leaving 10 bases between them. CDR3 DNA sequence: TGCAGCGCGACTCCCCTCCAAGAGACCCAGTACTTC. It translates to CSATPLQETQYF. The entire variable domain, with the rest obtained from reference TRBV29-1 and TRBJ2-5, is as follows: SAVISQKPSRDICQRGTSLTIQCQVDSQVTMMFWYRQQPGQSLTLIATANQGSEATYESGFVIDKFPISRPNLTFSTLTVSNMSPEDSSIYLCSATPLQETQYFGPGTRLLVL.

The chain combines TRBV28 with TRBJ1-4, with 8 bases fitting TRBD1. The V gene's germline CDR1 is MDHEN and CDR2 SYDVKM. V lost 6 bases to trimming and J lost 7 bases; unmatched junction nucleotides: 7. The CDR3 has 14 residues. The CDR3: CASSLGQGGEKLFF. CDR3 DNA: TGTGCCAGCAGCCTAGGACAGGGAGGTGAAAAACTGTTTTTT.

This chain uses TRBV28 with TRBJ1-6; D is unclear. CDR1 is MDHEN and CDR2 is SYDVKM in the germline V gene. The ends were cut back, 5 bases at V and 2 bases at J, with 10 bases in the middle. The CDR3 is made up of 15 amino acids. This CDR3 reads CASSPQSPYNSPLHF. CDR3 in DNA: TGTGCCAGCAGTCCACAGAGTCCCTATAATTCACCCCTCCACTTT. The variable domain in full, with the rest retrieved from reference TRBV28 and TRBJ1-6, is DVKVTQSSRYLVKRTGEKVFLECVQDMDHENMFWYRQDPGLGLRLIYFSYDVKMKEKGDIPEGYSVSREKKERFSLILESASTNQTSMYLCASSPQSPYNSPLHFGNGTRLTVT.

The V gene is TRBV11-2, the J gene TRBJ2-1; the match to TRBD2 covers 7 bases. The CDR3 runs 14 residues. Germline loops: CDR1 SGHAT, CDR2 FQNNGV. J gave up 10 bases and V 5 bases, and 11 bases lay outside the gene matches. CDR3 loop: CASSPRWGEGEQFF. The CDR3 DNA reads TGTGCCAGCAGCCCCCGCTGGGGGGAGGGAGAGCAGTTCTTC.